These 28 T cell receptor beta chains came from one sample sequenced in a study of T cell responses to AZD1222 COVID-19 vaccine. The table came from immunoSEQ multiplex PCR; TCRdb's copy has only in-frame clones and leaves some out. The table lists roughly 150,000 clones, over 75% of them singletons, with approximately 2% in the top ten. The specimen was peripheral blood, collected on day 0 of AZD1222 vaccination. The receptors originated from an adult in good health.

This chain uses TRBV28 with TRBJ1-1, with D unresolved. Between the trimmed V and J ends, which lost 10 bases and 1 base, there was a span of 19 bases. The length of the CDR3 is 15 residues. From germline, CDR1 is MDHEN and CDR2 SYDVKM. DNA of the CDR3: TGTGCCATTTCCCCTGAACGCTTGGGGAACACTGAAGCTTTCTTT. The encoded protein is CAISPERLGNTEAFF.

The chain combines TRBV2 with TRBJ1-3, with D unclear. Germline CDR1 and CDR2: SNHLY and FYNNEI. This CDR3 comprises 15 residues. Trimming took 7 bases from V and 0 from J, leaving 13 bases between them. CDR3 amino acids: CASTKEVNSGNTIYF. CDR3 in DNA: TGTGCCAGCACCAAGGAGGTGAACTCTGGAAACACCATATATTTT.

In nucleotides, the CDR3 is TGTGCCAGTAGTCCCGATACTCGGAACACTGAAGCTTTCTTT. Its translation is CASSPDTRNTEAFF. V is TRBV19 and J is TRBJ1-1, with no clear D. From germline, CDR1 is LNHDA and CDR2 SQIVND (reference sequence). V gave up 5 bases and J gave up 1 base, with 11 bases separating them. The CDR3 length is 14 residues.

The chain joins TRBV18 to TRBJ2-7; D not certain. Per germline, CDR1 KGHSH and CDR2 LQKENI. This CDR3 contains 13 residues. V was pared by 2 bases and J by 5 bases, with 10 bases between. Here the CDR3 reads CASSPRLGDEQYF. CDR3 coding DNA: TGTGCCAGCTCACCAAGGTTAGGTGACGAGCAGTACTTC.

This clone was observed a single time. The J gene is TRBJ2-7, the V gene TRBV20-1; 9 bases fit TRBD2. The CDR3 runs 14 residues. Unmatched junction bases numbered 6, after V lost 3 bases and J lost 3 bases. CDR1 and CDR2 from the germline V gene are DFQATT and SNEGSKA (reference sequence). The CDR3 DNA follows: TGCAGTGCTAGTTGGTATAGCGGGGGCTACGAGCAGTACTTC. This sequence encodes CSASWYSGGYEQYF.

The rearrangement uses TRBV25-1 and TRBJ2-1, with D perhaps TRBD2 (5 bases). The ends were cut back, 3 bases at V and 5 bases at J, with 11 bases in the middle. Germline CDR1 is MGHDK and CDR2 is SYGVNS. This CDR3 spans 14 amino acids. CDR3: CASSDLEGNNEQFF. CDR3 nucleotides: TGTGCCAGCAGTGATCTTGAGGGAAACAATGAGCAGTTCTTC. Drawing the rest from reference TRBV25-1 and TRBJ2-1, the complete variable domain is EADIYQTPRYLVIGTGKKITLECSQTMGHDKMYWYQQDPGMELHLIHYSYGVNSTEKGDLSSESTVSRIRTEHFPLTLESARPSHTSQYLCASSDLEGNNEQFFGPGTRLTVL.

This clone was seen once. This chain uses TRBV18 with TRBJ2-5, with 7 bases lining up with TRBD2. From germline, CDR1 is KGHSH and CDR2 LQKENI. This CDR3 contains 16 residues. The junction had 12 bases not matched to a gene; V was cut back by 3 bases and J by 5 bases. The CDR3 DNA reads as TGTGCCAGCTCACCTACTAGTCGGGAGGCCGGTGAGACCCAGTACTTC. Translated, it gives CASSPTSREAGETQYF.

This clone was observed once. The chain has TRBV6-5 and TRBJ1-4; D is perhaps TRBD1 (5 bases). V shed 0 bases and J shed 8 bases, with 7 bases lying between them. Germline CDR1 and CDR2: MNHEY and SVGAGI. The CDR3 has 13 amino acids. CDR3 residues: CASSYSRQEKLFF. Here the CDR3 DNA reads TGTGCCAGCAGTTACTCGAGACAGGAAAAACTGTTTTTT.

This rearrangement joins TRBV3-1 (or the pseudogene TRBV3-2) to TRBJ2-4, with D possibly matching TRBD1 (5 bases). The CDR3 runs 16 residues. Trimming pared 1 base from V and 0 bases from J, leaving 10 bases between. Germline CDR1 is LGHDT and CDR2 is YNNKEL (reference sequence). This chain's CDR3 is CASSQGGTLAKNIQYF. The CDR3 region has the DNA TGTGCCAGCAGCCAAGGGGGCACGCTAGCCAAAAACATTCAGTACTTC.

This clone was seen a single time. This sequence joins TRBV7-3 and TRBJ2-3; 14 bases align to TRBD2. Germline V gene data show CDR1 as SGHTA and CDR2 as FQGTGA. CDR3 length: 17 residues. V dropped 2 bases and J dropped 1; count of bases not matched to a gene: 2. CDR3 sequence: CASSLWGLAGGTDTQYF. For the CDR3, the DNA is TGTGCCAGCAGCTTATGGGGACTAGCGGGAGGCACAGATACGCAGTATTTT.

The rearrangement joins TRBV12-3 or TRBV12-4 to TRBJ1-2; no firm D call. CDR3 size: 12 residues. V dropped 6 bases and J dropped 2 bases, with 7 bases sitting between them. The CDR3 nucleotides are TGTGCCAGCAGCGGAGCCAACTATGGCTACACCTTC. It translates to CASSGANYGYTF.

The chain joins TRBV27 to TRBJ1-5; D ambiguous. Trimming cost V 8 bases and J 7 bases, with 21 bases left between them. This CDR3 is built from 15 residues. Per the germline V gene, CDR1 is MNHEY and CDR2 is SMNVEV (reference sequence). CDR3 nucleotides: TGTGCCAGCTCTACCAGCACCGAGAAAGAACAGCCCCAGCATTTT. It codes for CASSTSTEKEQPQHF.

The chain recombines TRBV9 with TRBJ2-2; possible D gene TRBD2, 6 bases. Germline loops: CDR1 SGDLS, CDR2 YYNGEE. This CDR3 contains 16 residues. The ends were cut back, 7 bases at V and 2 bases at J, with 18 bases in the middle. CDR3 DNA: TGTGCCAGCTCCGTTCGCGGGATCTTCAACACCGGGGAGCTGTTTTTT. Its protein is CASSVRGIFNTGELFF.

V is TRBV27 and J is TRBJ2-3, with TRBD2 identical over 15 bases. J was trimmed by 4 bases and V by 6 bases; bases with no gene match: 5. Germline CDR1 MNHEY, CDR2 SMNVEV (reference sequence). The CDR3 runs to 16 residues. The CDR3 sequence is CASRSGLAGGADTQYF. CDR3 DNA sequence: TGTGCCAGCAGGTCCGGACTAGCGGGAGGGGCAGATACGCAGTATTTT.

This sequence joins TRBV29-1 and TRBJ2-1, with a weak D call TRBD2 (6 bases). CDR1 and CDR2 (germline): SQVTM, ANQGSEA. CDR3 size: 15 residues. The V end lost 3 bases, the J end lost 0 bases, and 12 bases lay between the germline ends. CDR3 amino acids: CSVEGGPISYNEQFF. The CDR3 DNA is TGCAGCGTTGAGGGGGGTCCGATCTCCTACAATGAGCAGTTCTTC.

This chain links TRBV7-9 with TRBJ2-1; perhaps TRBD1 as D (7 bases). Germline-derived CDR1 and CDR2 are SEHNR and FQNEAQ (reference sequence). V lost 7 bases and J lost 3, with 13 bases in between. This CDR3 comprises 14 residues. The DNA for the CDR3 is TGTGCCAGCACCGGGGGACAGCTCTACAATGAGCAGTTCTTC. As protein: CASTGGQLYNEQFF. Complete variable domain (other parts from reference TRBV7-9 and TRBJ2-1): DTGVSQNPRHKITKRGQNVTFRCDPISEHNRLYWYRQTLGQGPEFLTYFQNEAQLEKSRLLSDRFSAERPKGSFSTLEIQRTEQGDSAMYLCASTGGQLYNEQFFGPGTRLTVL.

V usage is TRBV15 and J usage is TRBJ1-2; 9 nucleotides match TRBD1. Germline V gene lookup returns CDR1 LNHNV and CDR2 YYDKDF (reference sequence). The CDR3 runs 18 residues. V lost 0 bases, J lost 4 bases, and 12 bases stayed unmatched. The CDR3 DNA follows: TGTGCCACCAGCAGAGATCAGGGAGGGGGACAGGGAGCCTATGGCTACACCTTC. Residues: CATSRDQGGGQGAYGYTF.

This clone was picked up one time. The chain joins TRBV11-2 to TRBJ2-3; 11 nucleotides match TRBD2. The CDR3 totals 16 residues. Germline CDR1 and CDR2: SGHAT and FQNNGV. With 8 bases clipped from V and 10 bases from J, the junction kept 17 bases outside the gene matches. The CDR3, as DNA: TGTGCCAGCCGCCGCCCCGGGCTAGCGGGAGGCGCGGCGCAGTATTTT. It encodes CASRRPGLAGGAAQYF.

The chain is built from TRBV28 and TRBJ2-1; D remains unclear. V gave up 7 bases and J gave up 3 bases, with 4 bases separating them. Germline values: CDR1 MDHEN, CDR2 SYDVKM. The CDR3 is 11 residues long. The CDR3 coding sequence is TGTGCCAGCACCGGCTACAATGAGCAGTTCTTC. Translating it yields CASTGYNEQFF.

V usage is TRBV6-1 and J usage is TRBJ2-1; D might be TRBD2 (5 bases). Germline V gives CDR1 MNHNS, CDR2 SASEGT. V was pared by 2 bases and J by 0 bases, with 8 bases between. The CDR3 contains 15 residues. CDR3 sequence reads: CASSESGNSYNEQFF. CDR3 nucleotides: TGTGCCAGCAGTGAAAGCGGAAACTCCTACAATGAGCAGTTCTTC.

The chain recombines TRBV3-1 (or the pseudogene TRBV3-2) with TRBJ2-7; no clear D gene. Germline-derived CDR1 and CDR2 are LGHDT and YNNKEL (reference sequence). The germline V and J ends were trimmed by 2 bases and 5 bases, with 4 bases remaining between them. The CDR3 runs to 11 residues. CDR3 nucleotides: TGTGCCAGCAGCCAAAAAGACGAGCAGTACTTC. It codes for CASSQKDEQYF.

CDR3 protein: CASSLGQGDTGELFF. CDR3 nucleotides: TGTGCCAGCAGCCTCGGACAGGGCGACACCGGGGAGCTGTTTTTT. The chain joins TRBV27 to TRBJ2-2; TRBD1 matches 8 bases. Germline-derived CDR1 and CDR2 are MNHEY and SMNVEV (reference sequence). Trimming at V came to 6 bases and at J to 3 bases, leaving 6 bases not matched to a gene. The CDR3 totals 15 residues.

The rearrangement joins TRBV18 to TRBJ2-7; D call uncertain. CDR3 length equals 15 residues. Per the germline V gene, CDR1 is KGHSH and CDR2 is LQKENI. The ends were cut back, 4 bases at V and 5 bases at J, with 18 bases in the middle. CDR3: CASSRGKSGRDEQYF. The CDR3 DNA reads as TGTGCCAGCTCACGCGGAAAATCGGGTAGGGACGAGCAGTACTTC.

The chain joins TRBV9 to TRBJ2-1; D is possibly TRBD2 (5 bases). There are 15 residues in the CDR3. The V end was cut by 4 bases, the J end by 0 bases, with 11 bases between. Germline V CDR1 and CDR2: SGDLS, YYNGEE. The CDR3 loop reads CASSLLGSSYNEQFF. Here the CDR3 DNA reads TGTGCCAGCAGCCTACTTGGGAGCTCCTACAATGAGCAGTTCTTC.

The chain employs TRBV29-1 and TRBJ2-7; TRBD2 aligns across 10 bases. V lost 3 bases and J lost 7; bases outside the gene matches: 15. The CDR3 is 16 amino acids. CDR1 and CDR2 (germline): SQVTM, ANQGSEA. The CDR3, as DNA: TGCAGCGTTGACGATATGGGAACTAGCGGGAAAGAAGAGCAGTACTTC. Its translation is CSVDDMGTSGKEEQYF.

DNA of the CDR3: TGTGCCAGCAGCCCGGCCGGTGGTACAGCTTTCTTT. It yields the protein CASSPAGGTAFF. The genes are TRBV14 and TRBJ1-1; D gene ambiguous. The CDR3 is 12 amino acids. V was trimmed by 4 bases and J by 10 bases, leaving 13 bases between them. Germline V lookup: CDR1 SGHDN, CDR2 FVKESK.

This clone has just a few counts. This chain connects TRBV7-9 to TRBJ2-7; 7 bases are a match to TRBD1. V lost 5 bases and J lost 0; bases outside the gene matches: 10. This CDR3 contains 16 residues. Germline V gives CDR1 SEHNR, CDR2 FQNEAQ (reference sequence). CDR3 bases: TGTGCCAGCAGCCCCCGAGACAGGGAGAACTCCTACGAGCAGTACTTC. This encodes CASSPRDRENSYEQYF.

The gene calls are TRBV2 and TRBJ2-1; D may be TRBD2 (6 bases). Trimming took 0 bases from V and 2 from J, leaving 14 bases between them. Germline CDR1 and CDR2: SNHLY and FYNNEI. This CDR3 is 17 amino acids long. The CDR3 region is CASSEALGSGPYNEQFF. The CDR3 coding sequence is TGTGCCAGCAGTGAAGCGCTCGGGAGCGGACCCTACAATGAGCAGTTCTTC.